Included here is one TCR beta chain sequence, with context. The antigen remains unidentified. This table comes from immunoSEQ multiplex PCR, and its TCRdb copy is limited to in-frame clones, with some not included. The table records 120,000 to 150,000 clones, approximately 90% of them present only once. In germline, CDR1 is SGDLS, CDR2 YYNGEE. CDR3 size: 15 residues. V was shortened by 2 bases and J by 4 bases, with 14 bases between the two germline ends. This record belongs to a study of T cell responses to AZD1222 COVID-19 vaccine. Study-level results: The study sampled repertoires only after the peak T cell response. Seropositive at baseline were only six or seven AZD1222 recipients. Nearly half of the spike-specific TCRs reportedly recognize variant regions that carry no mutations. White British donors predominated, females outnumbered males, and clonal diversity was possibly underestimated.

The chain has TRBV9 and TRBJ2-3; D is possibly TRBD2 (6 bases). The TCR was taken from an adult who received the AZD1222 COVID-19 vaccine. The starting material was peripheral blood, obtained 28 days after the second AZD1222 dose. The CDR3 sequence is CASSVGAGDSDTQYF. CDR3 DNA: TGTGCCAGCAGCGTCGGGGCCGGGGACTCAGATACGCAGTATTTT.